A single sample is the source of the 31 T cell receptor beta chains below, sequenced in a study of shared clonotypes between healthy human individuals. Clones were sequenced by immunoSEQ multiplex PCR, and TCRdb holds only the in-frame ones, with some missing. The data hold hundreds of thousands of clones, with roughly 96% observed a single time. Terminally differentiated effector memory CD45RA+ cells were excluded by CCR7 positive selection of CD45RO-negative cells. Sequencing used naive CD8+ T cells sorted from blood. Source of these receptors: a woman under 40 in good health.

This clone was picked up one time. The chain is built from TRBV5-8 and TRBJ2-7; D perhaps matches TRBD1 (6 bases). V was clipped by 4 bases and J by 3 bases, with 17 bases between them. This CDR3 contains 15 residues. CDR1 and CDR2 from the germline V gene are SGHTS and YDEGEE. CDR3 nucleotides: TGTGCCAGCAGCCTATTGGGGGCCCCCAGCTACGAGCAGTACTTC. It translates to CASSLLGAPSYEQYF.

V is TRBV28 and J is TRBJ2-7; TRBD2 agrees at 12 bases. The CDR3 extends over 15 amino acids. Trimming took 5 bases from V and 4 from J; bases not matched to a gene: 6. Germline assignment: CDR1 MDHEN and CDR2 SYDVKM. The CDR3 coding sequence is TGTGCCAGCAGTCCAACTAGCGGGAGGAAATACGAGCAGTACTTC. Its translation is CASSPTSGRKYEQYF.

This chain joins TRBV7-2 and TRBJ2-3; D could derive from TRBD1 or TRBD2 (5 bases each). The CDR3 consists of 13 residues. The germline V gene encodes CDR1 SGHTA and CDR2 FQGNSA. Trimming shortened V by 2 bases and J by 6 bases, and 9 bases separated the two germline ends. This CDR3 is CASSLYRDDTQYF. As DNA, the CDR3 is TGTGCCAGCAGCTTATATCGGGACGATACGCAGTATTTT.

The chain employs TRBV9 and TRBJ2-7; unclear D gene. CDR1 SGDLS and CDR2 YYNGEE come from the germline V gene. The CDR3 is 16 amino acids. V was shortened by 0 bases and J by 0 bases, with 13 bases between the two germline ends. The CDR3: CASSVVRQAVSYEQYF. The CDR3 bases are TGTGCCAGCAGCGTAGTTCGTCAGGCCGTCTCCTACGAGCAGTACTTC. The whole variable domain, remainder taken from reference TRBV9 and TRBJ2-7, is DSGVTQTPKHLITATGQRVTLRCSPRSGDLSVYWYQQSLDQGLQFLIQYYNGEERAKGNILERFSAQQFPDLHSELNLSSLELGDSALYFCASSVVRQAVSYEQYFGPGTRLTVT.

The gene calls are TRBV28 and TRBJ2-7; 7 bases align to TRBD2. Germline V CDR1 and CDR2: MDHEN, SYDVKM. The CDR3 consists of 14 residues. V was pared by 1 base and J by 3 bases, with 3 bases of the junction left unmatched. CDR3 protein: CASSLYGEGYEQYF. CDR3 in DNA: TGTGCCAGCAGTTTATATGGGGAGGGCTACGAGCAGTACTTC.

The chain links TRBV5-4 to TRBJ1-1; D is perhaps TRBD1 (6 bases). Per germline, CDR1 SGHNT and CDR2 YYREEE (reference sequence). V lost 4 bases, J lost 0 bases, and 28 bases lay in between. The CDR3 is 20 amino acids. The DNA for the CDR3 is TGTGCCAGCAGCCCTCAGGGGATACCCACACTGGGGTCCATGAACACTGAAGCTTTCTTT. Translation gives CASSPQGIPTLGSMNTEAFF.

This clone was detected a few times. This chain joins TRBV19 and TRBJ1-1; 9 bases line up with TRBD1. CDR1 is LNHDA, CDR2 SQIVND, per germline (reference sequence). Trimming took 9 bases from V and 7 from J; bases not matched to a gene: 12. The length of the CDR3 is 14 residues. Here the CDR3 reads CASLDRGDWGEAFF. The CDR3 nucleotides read TGTGCCAGCTTGGACAGGGGAGACTGGGGTGAAGCTTTCTTT. Variable domain in full (rest from reference TRBV19 and TRBJ1-1): DGGITQSPKYLFRKEGQNVTLSCEQNLNHDAMYWYRQDPGQGLRLIYYSQIVNDFQKGDIAEGYSVSREKKESFPLTVTSAQKNPTAFYLCASLDRGDWGEAFFGQGTRLTVV.

The genes are TRBV10-2 and TRBJ1-2; D ambiguous. This CDR3 has 14 amino acids. V dropped 3 bases and J dropped 6 bases, with 14 bases sitting between them. Germline-derived CDR1 and CDR2 are WSHSY and SAAADI. In DNA, the CDR3 is TGCGCCAGCAGTGATGTCTCCATTCAGGATGGCTACACCTTC. The encoded protein is CASSDVSIQDGYTF.

The chain has TRBV7-9 and TRBJ2-3; 8 bases are shared with TRBD1. V gave up 3 bases and J gave up 4 bases; unmatched junction bases: 9. This CDR3 has 16 residues. Germline lookup yields CDR1 SEHNR and CDR2 FQNEAQ (reference sequence). CDR3 sequence reads: CASSFRTGPSADTQYF. For the CDR3, the DNA is TGTGCCAGCAGCTTCAGGACAGGGCCCTCCGCAGATACGCAGTATTTT.

The chain is built from TRBV5-6 and TRBJ2-1, with 8 bases identical to TRBD2. After removal of 10 bases from V and 3 bases from J, the junction contained 9 bases not matched to a gene. Per the germline V gene, CDR1 is SGHDT and CDR2 is YYEEEE. This CDR3 region has 14 residues. CDR3 nucleotides: TGTGCCTCAGCACCGGGGGGGAACTACAATGAGCAGTTCTTC. Residues: CASAPGGNYNEQFF.

The chain employs TRBV27 and TRBJ2-7; possibly TRBD2 for D (5 bases). The CDR3 has 13 amino acids. Germline assignment: CDR1 MNHEY and CDR2 SMNVEV (reference sequence). V was trimmed by 5 bases and J by 4 bases, leaving 12 bases between them. The CDR3 is CASSHKRGYEQYF. The CDR3 region has the DNA TGTGCCAGCAGTCACAAACGGGGATACGAGCAGTACTTC.

The chain employs TRBV11-2 and TRBJ2-5; a possible D gene is TRBD2 (6 bases). Germline values: CDR1 SGHAT, CDR2 FQNNGV. Trimming pared 3 bases from V and 2 bases from J, leaving 13 bases between. The CDR3 is 15 residues long. The CDR3 sequence: CASSLEGRIQETQYF. The CDR3 DNA reads TGTGCCAGCAGCTTGGAGGGCCGAATTCAAGAGACCCAGTACTTC.

The chain couples TRBV5-1 to TRBJ2-7; 7 nucleotides agree with TRBD2. The J segment lost 5 bases and the V segment lost 3 bases, leaving 11 bases of the junction unmatched. Germline CDR1 reads SGHRS; CDR2 reads YFSETQ. The CDR3 length is 15 residues. CDR3 bases: TGCGCCAGCAGCTCCGGGCGGGGGACCGAGAACGAGCAGTACTTC. This translates into CASSSGRGTENEQYF.

This rearrangement joins TRBV7-7 to TRBJ2-2; maybe TRBD2 (6 bases). Germline lookup yields CDR1 SSHAT and CDR2 FNYEAQ (reference sequence). V lost 4 bases and J 2 bases, leaving 17 bases between the germline ends. The CDR3 covers 17 residues. CDR3 DNA: TGTGCCAGCAGCTCGCCCGGGGGTTTAGCAAACACCGGGGAGCTGTTTTTT. It is translated as CASSSPGGLANTGELFF.

The rearrangement uses TRBV9 and TRBJ1-2; 7 nucleotides align to TRBD1. J was trimmed by 1 base and V by 6 bases; bases with no gene match: 6. Germline V gene lookup returns CDR1 SGDLS and CDR2 YYNGEE. This CDR3 contains 14 residues. CDR3: CASTLGGRNYGYTF. The CDR3 region has the DNA TGTGCCAGCACCCTAGGGGGCCGTAACTATGGCTACACCTTC.

The chain uses TRBV5-5 and TRBJ2-7; a weak D match, TRBD1 (7 bases). With 0 bases removed from V and 3 bases from J, the gap between germline ends came to 10 bases. This CDR3 has 14 amino acids. In germline, CDR1 is SGHKS, CDR2 YYEKEE (reference sequence). As DNA, the CDR3 is TGTGCCAGCAGCTTGGTTCAGGGGGGCTACGAGCAGTACTTC. Amino acids: CASSLVQGGYEQYF.

This chain's CDR3 is CASSPRQGYQPQHF. The CDR3 DNA reads TGTGCCAGCAGTCCTCGTCAGGGGTATCAGCCCCAGCATTTT. The chain joins TRBV27 to TRBJ1-5; D is possibly TRBD1 (6 bases). Trimming shortened V by 5 bases and J by 5 bases, and 13 bases separated the two germline ends. CDR1 and CDR2 from the germline V gene are MNHEY and SMNVEV (reference sequence). CDR3 size: 14 residues.

The genes are TRBV27 and TRBJ1-3, with D unresolved. The CDR3 has 16 residues. V lost 2 bases and J lost 0, with 11 bases in between. Germline V gene sequence: CDR1 MNHEY, CDR2 SMNVEV (reference sequence). CDR3 sequence reads: CASSLIGEGSGNTIYF. The CDR3 DNA reads TGTGCCAGCAGTTTAATTGGAGAGGGCTCTGGAAACACCATATATTTT.

The chain is built from TRBV27 and TRBJ1-1; 7 bases align to TRBD1. There are 13 residues in the CDR3. Trimming cost V 5 bases and J 7 bases; bases outside gene matches: 7. CDR1 and CDR2 (germline): MNHEY, SMNVEV (reference sequence). The CDR3 is CASSAGTVNEAFF. The CDR3 DNA reads as TGTGCCAGCAGTGCCGGGACAGTAAATGAAGCTTTCTTT.

Regarding this clone: The sample has other DNA sequences that encode this CDR3 too. This chain links TRBV27 with TRBJ2-7; D remains ambiguous. Trimming removed 1 base at V and 1 base at J, with 8 bases between. The CDR3 spans 14 residues. Per the germline V gene, CDR1 is MNHEY and CDR2 is SMNVEV (reference sequence). This CDR3 is CASSLFGGSYEQYF. The CDR3 DNA reads TGTGCCAGCAGTTTATTTGGCGGATCCTACGAGCAGTACTTC.

The chain has TRBV7-9 and TRBJ1-1, with a possible D match to TRBD1 (6 bases). CDR3 length equals 17 residues. Per the germline V gene, CDR1 is SEHNR and CDR2 is FQNEAQ (reference sequence). V was clipped by 6 bases and J by 4 bases, with 24 bases between them. This CDR3 reads CASRKGGWGGGGTEAFF. The CDR3 DNA is TGTGCCAGCAGGAAGGGAGGCTGGGGGGGCGGAGGCACTGAAGCTTTCTTT.

The chain is built from TRBV28 and TRBJ1-4; maybe TRBD1 (6 bases). With 5 bases removed from V and 8 bases from J, the gap between germline ends came to 21 bases. The length of the CDR3 is 16 residues. In germline, CDR1 is MDHEN, CDR2 SYDVKM. The CDR3 is CASSTEASIGGEKLFF. Written as DNA, the CDR3 is TGTGCCAGCAGTACCGAGGCCTCGATAGGGGGGGAAAAACTGTTTTTT.

The chain has TRBV13 and TRBJ2-1; 9 bases are shared with TRBD2. The CDR3 contains 16 residues. Germline CDR1 PRHDT, CDR2 FYEKMQ (reference sequence). Losses at the gene ends were 5 bases for V and 12 bases for J; bases not matched to a gene: 17. For the CDR3, the DNA is TGTGCCAGCAGCCCCGGGGATTGGGCGGGAGGGCCCTTGCAGTTCTTC. Its protein product is CASSPGDWAGGPLQFF.

V gene TRBV7-9 combines with J gene TRBJ2-1; 8 bases align to TRBD2. The V gene's germline CDR1 is SEHNR and CDR2 FQNEAQ (reference sequence). With V trimmed by 4 bases and J by 8 bases, 16 bases remained unmatched. The CDR3 spans 17 residues. The CDR3, as DNA: TGTGCCAGCAGCTACTCCCCTTGGGGGCGGGAGGCGGATGAGCAGTTCTTC. This sequence encodes CASSYSPWGREADEQFF.

V gene TRBV11-3 combines with J gene TRBJ2-3; D possibly matches TRBD1 or TRBD2 (5 bases each). The CDR3 is 15 amino acids. With 1 base removed from V and 3 bases from J, the gap between germline ends came to 11 bases. The V gene's germline CDR1 is SGHNT and CDR2 YENEEA. The CDR3: CASSLARGSTDTQYF. CDR3 bases: TGTGCCAGCAGCTTAGCGAGGGGTTCGACAGATACGCAGTATTTT.

CDR3 amino acids: CASSIGGSGELFF. DNA of the CDR3: TGTGCCAGTAGTATTGGAGGGAGCGGGGAGCTGTTTTTT. The chain joins TRBV19 to TRBJ2-2, with D possibly matching TRBD2 (6 bases). Germline V gene lookup returns CDR1 LNHDA and CDR2 SQIVND (reference sequence). The V gene lost 3 bases and the J gene lost 7 bases, with 9 bases spanning the gap. The CDR3 runs 13 residues.

This clone was seen more than once but under ten times. V is TRBV5-4 and J is TRBJ1-1, with D tentatively TRBD1 (5 bases). The CDR3 has 15 amino acids. Trimming cost V 0 bases and J 4 bases, with 13 bases left between them. CDR1 and CDR2 from the germline V gene are SGHNT and YYREEE (reference sequence). CDR3 in amino acids: CASSLGQTIGTEAFF. The CDR3 coding sequence is TGTGCCAGCAGCTTGGGACAGACCATCGGCACTGAAGCTTTCTTT.

V and J are TRBV7-4 and TRBJ2-7; 11 nucleotides line up with TRBD2. Germline-derived CDR1 and CDR2 are SGHVT and SQSDAQ. V was pared by 1 base and J by 1 base, with 6 bases of the junction left unmatched. The CDR3 is 17 residues long. CDR3 in amino acids: CASSLVWSSGRSYEQYF. CDR3 sequence (DNA): TGTGCCAGCAGCTTAGTCTGGTCTAGCGGGAGGTCCTACGAGCAGTACTTC.

The gene calls are TRBV7-9 and TRBJ2-7; 7 bases agree with TRBD1. The CDR3 is 13 residues long. V was clipped by 3 bases and J by 2 bases; unmatched bases: 1. CDR1 and CDR2 (germline): SEHNR, FQNEAQ (reference sequence). The CDR3, as DNA: TGTGCCAGCAGCTTCGGACAGGCCTACGAGCAGTACTTC. It encodes CASSFGQAYEQYF.

This clone came up once. The chain uses TRBV28 and TRBJ1-5; 7 positions agree with TRBD1. Trimming took 4 bases from V and 8 from J; bases not matched to a gene: 17. The germline V gene has CDR1 MDHEN and CDR2 SYDVKM. The CDR3 runs 17 residues. The CDR3 DNA is TGTGCCAGCAGTTCCCCCCCTGGTGGCAGGGGGTTTGAGCCCCAGCATTTT. Translation: CASSSPPGGRGFEPQHF.

This clone was detected a few times. V is TRBV4-1 and J is TRBJ1-3; D not resolved. Germline lookup yields CDR1 MGHRA and CDR2 YSYEKL. Between the trimmed V and J ends, which lost 4 bases and 1 base, there was a span of 11 bases. The CDR3 sequence is 15 residues long. DNA for the CDR3: TGCGCCAGCAGCCGACACCGGGAGTCTGGAAACACCATATATTTT. Protein: CASSRHRESGNTIYF.